Presented here are 9 T cell receptor beta chains from one specimen sequenced in a study of shared clonotypes between healthy human individuals. Here immunoSEQ multiplex PCR was the method, and the copy in TCRdb shows in-frame clones only, minus some. The sample contains 2 million to 2.5 million clones, roughly 95% of which appear only once. Input material: naive CD4+ T cells sorted from blood. Subset described: CD45RA+ positively selected. These receptors were taken from a man aged 18 to 29 in good health.

The table lists this clone with a count of one. V usage is TRBV10-1 and J usage is TRBJ1-3; D is possibly TRBD1 (5 bases). This CDR3 spans 14 amino acids. With 0 bases removed from V and 2 bases from J, the gap between germline ends came to 5 bases. Germline-derived CDR1 and CDR2 are WNHNN and SYGVQD (reference sequence). Here the CDR3 DNA reads TGCGCCAGCAGTGAGTCGACAGCTGGAAACACCATATATTTT. This translates into CASSESTAGNTIYF.

This clone came up once. This sequence joins TRBV7-2 and TRBJ2-5; tentative D call: TRBD2 (5 bases). The germline CDR1 and CDR2 sequences are SGHTA and FQGNSA. CDR3 length: 17 amino acids. The V and J ends lost 0 bases and 7 bases respectively, with 21 bases between them. For the CDR3, the DNA is TGTGCCAGCAGCTTAGCGCTTATCGGAGGAACTCCCCGGACCCAGTACTTC. As protein: CASSLALIGGTPRTQYF.

This chain joins TRBV10-1 and TRBJ1-5; D unresolved. V lost 5 bases, J lost 8 bases, and 13 bases lay in between. The V gene's germline CDR1 is WNHNN and CDR2 SYGVQD (reference sequence). The CDR3 is 13 amino acids. CDR3 amino acids: CASSQDRREPQHF. In DNA, the CDR3 is TGCGCCAGCAGTCAGGACCGTAGGGAGCCCCAGCATTTT.

The chain has TRBV5-1 and TRBJ1-3, with D uncertain. V was trimmed by 4 bases and J by 3 bases, leaving 11 bases between them. The germline V gene encodes CDR1 SGHRS and CDR2 YFSETQ. CDR3 size: 14 residues. CDR3 DNA sequence: TGCGCCAGCAGCCCCCTGTCCGTTGGAAACACCATATATTTT. The encoded protein is CASSPLSVGNTIYF.

J is TRBJ2-7 and V is TRBV27; 10 bases align to TRBD2. Per germline, CDR1 MNHEY and CDR2 SMNVEV (reference sequence). The trim removed 6 bases at V and 0 bases at J, leaving 5 bases unmatched. The CDR3 spans 15 residues. Here the CDR3 reads CASSQTSGSSYEQYF. CDR3 sequence (DNA): TGTGCCAGCAGCCAGACTAGCGGGTCCTCCTACGAGCAGTACTTC.

V and J are TRBV7-2 and TRBJ1-1; D is unresolved. The CDR3 is made up of 13 amino acids. V was cut by 3 bases and J by 6 bases, with 11 bases left in between. The V gene's germline CDR1 is SGHTA and CDR2 FQGNSA. The CDR3 DNA follows: TGTGCCAGCAGCTTTGAGAGGGCCGCTGAAGCTTTCTTT. Its translation is CASSFERAAEAFF.

The chain has TRBV5-4 and TRBJ1-1; D gene ambiguous. The CDR3 has 16 residues. V lost 0 bases, J lost 0 bases, and 12 bases lay in between. The V gene's germline CDR1 is SGHNT and CDR2 YYREEE (reference sequence). The CDR3 nucleotides are TGTGCCAGCAGCTTGGAAGGGTACGCGATGAACACTGAAGCTTTCTTT. It encodes CASSLEGYAMNTEAFF.

The chain is built from TRBV18 and TRBJ2-7; the D gene is possibly TRBD2 (6 bases). This CDR3 region has 13 residues. Trimming took off 3 bases at V and 3 bases at J, with 9 bases between the two ends. The V gene's germline CDR1 is KGHSH and CDR2 LQKENI. In nucleotides, the CDR3 is TGTGCCAGCTCACCTATGGGGGGCTACGAGCAGTACTTC. Amino acids: CASSPMGGYEQYF.

The chain combines TRBV19 with TRBJ1-1, with D unresolved. The length of the CDR3 is 18 residues. V lost 6 bases, J lost 5 bases, and 28 bases lay in between. CDR1 is LNHDA, CDR2 SQIVND, per germline (reference sequence). CDR3 coding DNA: TGTGCCAGTAGCAATCTCGGAGGACGGACTTGGGGAGGGACTGAAGCTTTCTTT. As protein: CASSNLGGRTWGGTEAFF.